This TCR beta chain is drawn from a study of blood T cell repertoires in COVID-19. Turning to the study itself: COVID-19 samples from acute and convalescent phases originated in the United States, Italy and Spain. The analysed material was cDNA or gDNA that came from T cells, B-cell-depleted T cells, or PBMCs.

CDR1 is LGHNA and CDR2 is YSLEER in the germline V gene. The CDR3 has 15 amino acids. Trimming removed 0 bases at V and 0 bases at J, with 7 bases between. Source study methods: Amplification of reference gene primers provided the estimated nucleated cell counts. Clones were read by immunoSEQ multiplex PCR, and TCRdb kept only the in-frame ones, dropping some. V and J calls and clone size follow that table, whereas D and trimming were derived from the DNA. The sample has some 80,000 clones, roughly 78% seen once. The sequence was collected from a woman of 80 years or more with active or convalescent COVID-19. Sequenced sample: peripheral blood. This chain uses TRBV4-3 with TRBJ2-3; D gene uncertain. In DNA form, the CDR3 reads TGCGCCAGCAGCCAAGATTTGGGCAGCACAGATACGCAGTATTTT. Its translation is CASSQDLGSTDTQYF.